These 10 T cell receptor beta chains originate from one sample sequenced in a study of blood T cell repertoires in COVID-19. Some clones are missing from TCRdb's copy, which holds only in-frame ones; the method was immunoSEQ multiplex PCR. The sample includes 95,000 to 110,000 clones, over 75% seen only once; the top ten take roughly 6%. Material: peripheral blood. Source of these receptors: a human donor in a cohort sampled during active COVID-19.

This rearrangement joins TRBV7-3 to TRBJ1-6; D remains ambiguous. Germline V gene data show CDR1 as SGHTA and CDR2 as FQGTGA. The CDR3 spans 13 residues. Trimming took 6 bases from V and 14 from J, leaving 17 bases between them. The CDR3 reads CASSQSVGLSLHF. The CDR3 coding sequence is TGTGCCAGCAGTCAAAGTGTGGGCCTCTCCCTCCACTTT.

This clone showed up just once. The chain uses TRBV7-9 and TRBJ2-3; D is possibly TRBD2 (5 bases). The germline V gene has CDR1 SEHNR and CDR2 FQNEAQ (reference sequence). V was clipped by 0 bases and J by 0 bases, with 13 bases between them. The CDR3 sequence is 17 residues long. The CDR3 DNA sequence: TGTGCCAGCAGCTTAGCGAGGGTAGCAGAGAGCACAGATACGCAGTATTTT. Its protein is CASSLARVAESTDTQYF.

V usage is TRBV29-1 and J usage is TRBJ2-3; a possible D gene is TRBD1 (6 bases). Germline lookup yields CDR1 SQVTM and CDR2 ANQGSEA. Trimming took off 4 bases at V and 5 bases at J, with 16 bases between the two ends. The CDR3 runs 14 residues. The chain's CDR3 is CSVGTGSFGDTQYF. Written as DNA, the CDR3 is TGCAGCGTTGGCACAGGGAGTTTTGGAGATACGCAGTATTTT.

This chain connects TRBV14 to TRBJ2-3, with TRBD2 matching over 12 bases. Germline CDR1 SGHDN, CDR2 FVKESK. This CDR3 has 17 residues. The junction had 8 bases not matched to a gene; V was cut back by 4 bases and J by 3 bases. The CDR3 DNA reads TGTGCCAGCAGCCGACCCGGGACTAGCGGGTGGACAGATACGCAGTATTTT. This translates into CASSRPGTSGWTDTQYF.

The rearrangement joins TRBV30 to TRBJ2-3, with D possibly TRBD1 on 5 matching bases. The germline V gene encodes CDR1 GTSNPN and CDR2 SVGIG (reference sequence). The CDR3 is 14 amino acids. V lost 2 bases and J 1 base, leaving 10 bases between the germline ends. CDR3 nucleotides: TGTGCCTGGAGTCGGCAGGGCGGCACAGATACGCAGTATTTT. It yields the protein CAWSRQGGTDTQYF.

The V call is TRBV27, the J call TRBJ1-6, with 9 bases matching TRBD1. Germline trimming cut 5 bases from V and 0 bases from J; bases unmatched to any gene: 8. This CDR3 contains 18 residues. The germline V gene has CDR1 MNHEY and CDR2 SMNVEV (reference sequence). In DNA, the CDR3 is TGTGCCAGCAGTCCCCTACAGGACAGGGGCTCCTATAATTCACCCCTCCACTTT. Residues: CASSPLQDRGSYNSPLHF.

The CDR3 protein is CASPPLSPGTQYF. Here the CDR3 DNA reads TGTGCCAGTCCACCCCTGTCCCCCGGGACCCAGTACTTC. The chain is built from TRBV28 and TRBJ2-5; no definite D call. CDR1 is MDHEN and CDR2 is SYDVKM in the germline V gene. The CDR3 extends over 13 amino acids. V was shortened by 9 bases and J by 7 bases, with 18 bases between the two germline ends.

V and J are TRBV29-1 and TRBJ2-1; D remains ambiguous. Trimming cost V 7 bases and J 1 base, with 14 bases left between them. The CDR3 loop spans 14 amino acids. Germline CDR1 reads SQVTM; CDR2 reads ANQGSEA. The CDR3 nucleotides are TGCAGCGGCAACGACGCGGTTTCCTACAATGAGCAGTTCTTC. Translation gives CSGNDAVSYNEQFF.

CDR3 region: CASSPLTAGVTDTQYF. The CDR3 nucleotides read TGCGCCAGCAGCCCCCTTACCGCGGGGGTAACAGATACGCAGTATTTT. The chain links TRBV4-1 to TRBJ2-3; 7 bases are shared with TRBD2. CDR1 is MGHRA and CDR2 is YSYEKL in the germline V gene. This CDR3 is built from 16 residues. After removal of 4 bases from V and 3 bases from J, the junction contained 10 bases not matched to a gene.

The chain is built from TRBV5-8 and TRBJ1-2; TRBD1 matches at 7 bases. V shed 6 bases, J shed 8 bases, and the junction held 7 bases outside the gene matches. The CDR3 extends over 12 amino acids. Germline assignment: CDR1 SGHTS and CDR2 YDEGEE. The CDR3 sequence is CASNPGTEGYTF. CDR3 bases: TGTGCCAGCAACCCGGGGACAGAAGGCTACACCTTC.